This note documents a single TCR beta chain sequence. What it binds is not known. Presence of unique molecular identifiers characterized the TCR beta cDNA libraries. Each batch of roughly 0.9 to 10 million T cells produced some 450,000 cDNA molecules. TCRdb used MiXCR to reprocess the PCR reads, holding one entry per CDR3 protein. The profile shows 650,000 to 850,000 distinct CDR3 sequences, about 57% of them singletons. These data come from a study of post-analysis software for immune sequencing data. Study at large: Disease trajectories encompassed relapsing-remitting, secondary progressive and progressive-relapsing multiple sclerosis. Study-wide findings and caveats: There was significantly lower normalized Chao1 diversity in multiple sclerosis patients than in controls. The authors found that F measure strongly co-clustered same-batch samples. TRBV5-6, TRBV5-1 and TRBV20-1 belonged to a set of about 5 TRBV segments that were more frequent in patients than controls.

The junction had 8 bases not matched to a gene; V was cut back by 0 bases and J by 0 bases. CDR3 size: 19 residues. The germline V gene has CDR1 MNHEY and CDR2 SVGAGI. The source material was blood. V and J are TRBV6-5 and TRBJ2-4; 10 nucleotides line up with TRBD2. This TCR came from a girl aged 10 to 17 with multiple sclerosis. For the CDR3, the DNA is TGTGCCAGCAGTTACTCGAGGGCTAGCGGGGGCCTAGCCAAAAACATTCAGTACTTC. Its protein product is CASSYSRASGGLAKNIQYF.